This is a list of T cell receptor beta chains from one sample in a study of CD8+CD57+ T cells in acquired aplastic anemia. TCRdb re-called the reads with MiXCR, one entry per CDR3 protein. The sample includes more than 100,000 distinct CDR3 sequences, over 45% of them seen just once. What was sequenced was sorted CD4+, CD8+, or CD8+CD57+ T cells (not recorded which) from PBMCs. The receptors come from a human donor in good health, serving as a control. CDR3s include the opening cysteine and the closing phenylalanine or tryptophan. Fields, in order: J gene, clone size, V gene, D gene, CDR3 DNA, CDR3 protein. The D gene is left open where the match is weak. Only some rows state a clone size, as once, few, many or a class for expanded clones.

TRBJ2-3 | . | TRBV2 | TRBD1 | TGTGCCAGCAGGCCGGGACAGGGGTCAGATACGCAGTATTTT | CASRPGQGSDTQYF
TRBJ1-6 | many | TRBV5-6 | TRBD1 | TGTGCCAGCAGTTTCCGGGACAGTAATTCACCCCTCCACTTT | CASSFRDSNSPLHF
TRBJ2-2 | . | TRBV15 | . | TGTGCCACCAGCAGAGGGAGCGGGTCGTACACCGGGGAGCTGTTTTTT | CATSRGSGSYTGELFF
TRBJ1-2 | many | TRBV6-5 | TRBD1 | TGTGCCAGCAGTTACTCGACAGGGCTTAACTATGGCTACACCTTC | CASSYSTGLNYGYTF
TRBJ2-7 | few | TRBV2 | . | TGTGCCAGCAGTGAACCCCGACCCCGCTACGAGCAGTACTTC | CASSEPRPRYEQYF
TRBJ2-4 | many | TRBV4-3 | . | TGCGCCAGCAGCCAAGAATCCCTCCTAGCCAAAAACATTCAGTACTTC | CASSQESLLAKNIQYF
TRBJ2-5 | once | TRBV20-1 | TRBD2 | TGCAGTGGTCTGGGTTTGACTAGCGGGGGCAGTGGAGAGACCCAGTACTTC | CSGLGLTSGGSGETQYF
TRBJ2-7 | . | TRBV7-2 | . | TGTGCCAGCAGCTCCTACATTCGCGAGCAGTACTTC | CASSSYIREQYF
TRBJ1-2 | many | TRBV19 | TRBD1 | TGTGCCAGTAGAATAATGGGACAGGCGATCTATGGCTACACCTTC | CASRIMGQAIYGYTF
TRBJ1-2 | . | TRBV10-1 | . | TGCGCCAGCAGTGAGGACGTCCGAGGCGGCGGAGGCTACACCTTC | CASSEDVRGGGGYTF
TRBJ2-5 | . | TRBV15 | . | TGTGCCACCAGCAGAGGGAGAGGGAAGACCCAGTACTTC | CATSRGRGKTQYF
TRBJ1-2 | once | TRBV19 | TRBD1 | TGTGCCAGTGAATGGGGGACAGGGAACTATGGCTACACCTTC | CASEWGTGNYGYTF
TRBJ2-2 | . | TRBV18 | . | TGTGCCAGCTCACCCACTCAACCAGGAAACACCGGGGAGCTGTTTTTT | CASSPTQPGNTGELFF
TRBJ2-5 | . | TRBV2 | TRBD1 | TGTGCCAGCACATCCACCGGGACAGGGCAAGAGACCCAGTACTTC | CASTSTGTGQETQYF
TRBJ2-3 | many | TRBV20-1 | . | TGCAGTGCTAGAGTAGGGCCCGGGGCAGATACGCAGTATTTT | CSARVGPGADTQYF
TRBJ1-2 | . | TRBV15 | . | TGTGCCACCGGAGCTAACTATGGCTACACCTTC | CATGANYGYTF
TRBJ1-4 | few | TRBV27 | . | TGTGCCAGCAGTTTGGCCCCGGGAGTGGGTGAAAAACTGTTTTTT | CASSLAPGVGEKLFF
TRBJ2-2 | . | TRBV2 | TRBD2 | TGTGCCAGCAGCCCGGGGGGGGGGCGTACCGGGGAGCTGTTTTTT | CASSPGGGRTGELFF
TRBJ2-3 | . | TRBV20-1 | TRBD2 | TGCAGTGCTAGAGATCGTTGGCGGGGGGGAGCAGATACGCAGTATTTT | CSARDRWRGGADTQYF
TRBJ2-3 | . | TRBV19 | . | TGTGCCAGTAGTATACTCGATACGCAGTATTTT | CASSILDTQYF
TRBJ2-7 | . | TRBV5-1 | TRBD1 | TGCGCCAGCAGCTACGAAGGGGACAGGGCGAGGGAGCAGTACTTC | CASSYEGDRAREQYF
TRBJ1-1 | many | TRBV7-2 | . | TGTGCCAGCAGCTTATATAACAACCTACCTGGGGCTTTCTTT | CASSLYNNLPGAFF
TRBJ1-2 | many | TRBV4-3 | TRBD1 | TGCGCCAGCAGCAGAGGGACAGGACCTTATGGCTACACCTTC | CASSRGTGPYGYTF
TRBJ2-7 | . | TRBV5-1 | TRBD2 | TGCGCCAGCAGCCCGGGACTACCATACGAGCAGAACTTC | CASSPGLPYEQNF
TRBJ1-2 | many | TRBV6-1 | . | TGTGCCAGCGAGATAGGAGGGTCCTATGGCTACACCTTC | CASEIGGSYGYTF
TRBJ1-1 | . | TRBV29-1 | . | TGCAGCTCTCATAGTGGGTTACCTGAAGCTTTCTTT | CSSHSGLPEAFF
TRBJ1-2 | few | TRBV19 | . | TGTGCCAGTAGTATAGGGGCTCAGGATACCTATGGCTACACCTTC | CASSIGAQDTYGYTF
TRBJ2-7 | few | TRBV10-2 | . | TGCGCCAGCAGTGAGTGGACCGCGGAGGAGCAGTACTTC | CASSEWTAEEQYF
TRBJ1-2 | many | TRBV2 | . | TGTGCCAGCACACAGGGTTATGGCTACACCTTC | CASTQGYGYTF
TRBJ1-2 | many | TRBV12-3/TRBV12-4 | TRBD1 | TGTGCCAGCACCTACAGGGGGAGGTCTTATGGCTACACCTTC | CASTYRGRSYGYTF
TRBJ1-5 | . | TRBV10-3 | . | TGTGCCATCAGTGAGTCTGCAATGGAGCCCCAGCATTTT | CAISESAMEPQHF
TRBJ1-1 | . | TRBV7-2 | . | TGTGCCAGCAGCTTAATCAGGGTTGCGAACACTGAAGCTTTCTTT | CASSLIRVANTEAFF
TRBJ2-3 | . | TRBV29-1 | . | TGCAGCGTTGGTGGGGGATCCACAGATACGCAGTATTTT | CSVGGGSTDTQYF
TRBJ1-2 | . | TRBV6-5 | . | TGTGCCAGCAGTTACTCATATAAGGACTATGGCTACACCTTC | CASSYSYKDYGYTF
TRBJ2-3 | . | TRBV10-2 | TRBD2 | TGCGCCAGCAGTGGCATAGCGGGGGGATCAGATACGCAGTATTTT | CASSGIAGGSDTQYF
TRBJ2-2 | . | TRBV7-1 | . | TGTGCCAGCAGCGCAGCAAGCCAGGGTCCCCAGGGCTGTGCGAACACCGGGGAGCTGTTTTTT | CASSAASQGPQGCANTGELFF
TRBJ1-4 | . | TRBV15 | TRBD1 | TGTGCCACCAGCAATGGACAGGGGGATGAAAAACTGTTTTTT | CATSNGQGDEKLFF
TRBJ1-4 | many | TRBV5-4 | . | TGTGCCAGCAGCTTGGCAACGGCAGGGTGGACTTTT | CASSLATAGWTF
TRBJ2-1 | once | TRBV2 | TRBD2 | TGTGCCAACGGGAGGAAACCCTACAATGAGCAGTTCTTC | CANGRKPYNEQFF
TRBJ1-2 | . | TRBV7-8 | TRBD1 | TGTGCCAGCAGCTTGGATCCGGGACAGGGAGACTACACCTTC | CASSLDPGQGDYTF
TRBJ2-5 | many | TRBV19 | TRBD1 | TGTGCCAGTAGTATAGGTGGGACAGGGGGCTTGGAGACCCAGTACTTC | CASSIGGTGGLETQYF
TRBJ1-2 | many | TRBV6-5 | . | TGTGCCAGCAGTTACCGGGACGCTCGTGGCTACACCTTC | CASSYRDARGYTF
TRBJ1-2 | . | TRBV28 | . | TGTGCCAGCAGTTTAGCAGGGGCCTTCTATGGCTACACCTTC | CASSLAGAFYGYTF
TRBJ2-3 | . | TRBV6-1 | TRBD2 | TGTGCCAGCAGCCTGAGTCCCCTAGCGGGGTACCGGGATACGCAGTATTTT | CASSLSPLAGYRDTQYF
TRBJ2-2 | . | TRBV29-1 | TRBD1 | TGCAGCGTTCTTCGGACAGGGGCCACCGGGGAGCTGTTTTTT | CSVLRTGATGELFF